The 10 T cell receptor beta chains given below trace back to one sample, sequenced in a study of blood T cell repertoires in COVID-19. Some clones are missing from TCRdb's copy, which holds only in-frame ones; the method was immunoSEQ multiplex PCR. The table includes around 200,000 clones, 84% detected once. Input material: peripheral blood. The source is a human donor in a cohort sampled during active COVID-19.

CDR3 coding DNA: TGTGCCAGTAGCCCCCCAGTTTCGGGTTTGTCCTACAATGAGCAGTTCTTC. Amino acid sequence: CASSPPVSGLSYNEQFF. The chain links TRBV19 to TRBJ2-1; no firm D call. This CDR3 is built from 17 residues. V was shortened by 6 bases and J by 1 base, with 19 bases between the two germline ends. Germline CDR1 and CDR2: LNHDA and SQIVND (reference sequence).

The rearrangement uses TRBV5-4 and TRBJ1-3, with TRBD1 as a possible D gene (5 bases). The germline V gene encodes CDR1 SGHNT and CDR2 YYREEE (reference sequence). The CDR3 runs 14 residues. Trimming stripped 3 bases from V and 4 bases from J, with 11 bases between. The CDR3 DNA follows: TGTGCCAGCAGCTGGGGGGGTCTCGGAAACACCATATATTTT. Amino acid sequence: CASSWGGLGNTIYF.

The V gene is TRBV5-1, the J gene TRBJ2-2, with 8 nucleotides matching TRBD1. Germline values: CDR1 SGHRS, CDR2 YFSETQ. V was pared by 4 bases and J by 5 bases, with 7 bases of the junction left unmatched. The CDR3 has 15 amino acids. The CDR3 spells CASSPPTGETGELFF. The CDR3 DNA follows: TGCGCCAGCAGCCCCCCGACAGGGGAGACCGGGGAGCTGTTTTTT.

The J gene is TRBJ1-1, the V gene TRBV7-6; D is ambiguous. The CDR3 length is 16 residues. V dropped 0 bases and J dropped 1 base, with 12 bases sitting between them. Germline V lookup: CDR1 SGHVS, CDR2 FNYEAQ. The CDR3 DNA follows: TGTGCCAGCAGCTTAGCGGTGACCGGGGAGAACACTGAAGCTTTCTTT. Its protein product is CASSLAVTGENTEAFF.

The chain links TRBV9 to TRBJ1-4; D is unclear. CDR1 SGDLS and CDR2 YYNGEE come from the germline V gene. The CDR3 extends over 15 amino acids. Trimming removed 3 bases from V and 2 bases from J, with 11 bases in between. The CDR3, as DNA: TGTGCCAGCAGCGCTGAGGGCTCTACTAATGAAAAACTGTTTTTT. Protein product: CASSAEGSTNEKLFF.

In DNA form, the CDR3 reads TGTGCCAGTAGTATGGAACAGGGAGCAGTCTCCCAGTACTTC. It codes for CASSMEQGAVSQYF. The V call is TRBV19, the J call TRBJ2-5; TRBD1 is a possible D gene (6 bases). The germline CDR1 and CDR2 sequences are LNHDA and SQIVND (reference sequence). The CDR3 covers 14 residues. V was pared by 3 bases and J by 9 bases, with 17 bases between.

The V and J genes are TRBV7-2 and TRBJ1-2; D is unresolved. V was pared by 2 bases and J by 2 bases, with 9 bases between. CDR1 and CDR2 (germline): SGHTA, FQGNSA. The CDR3 totals 14 residues. The CDR3 loop reads CASSLTGGNYGYTF. CDR3 bases: TGTGCCAGCAGCTTAACGGGAGGGAACTATGGCTACACCTTC.

This clone was observed a single time. J is TRBJ2-5 and V is TRBV2; D may be TRBD1 (5 bases). Looked up from germline, CDR1 is SNHLY and CDR2 is FYNNEI. This CDR3 has 16 residues. Trimming removed 3 bases from V and 2 bases from J, with 16 bases in between. CDR3 loop: CASSENPWTSQETQYF. The CDR3 DNA reads TGTGCCAGCAGTGAGAATCCCTGGACAAGTCAAGAGACCCAGTACTTC.

The chain uses TRBV6-5 and TRBJ2-3, with TRBD1 matching over 10 bases. Trimming removed 2 bases from V and 2 bases from J; junction bases left unmatched: 1. This CDR3 is built from 15 residues. The germline gives CDR1 MNHEY, CDR2 SVGAGI. CDR3: CASSYGTGDTDTQYF. The CDR3 nucleotides are TGTGCCAGCAGTTACGGGACAGGGGACACAGATACGCAGTATTTT.

This clone appeared a few times. This chain links TRBV19 with TRBJ1-6, with D perhaps matching TRBD1 (6 bases). Per the germline V gene, CDR1 is LNHDA and CDR2 is SQIVND (reference sequence). The CDR3 covers 15 residues. The V end was cut by 3 bases, the J end by 7 bases, with 13 bases between. CDR3 protein: CASSIPGATNSPLHF. The CDR3 bases are TGTGCCAGTAGTATCCCAGGGGCAACCAATTCACCCCTCCACTTT. Filled out from reference TRBV19 and TRBJ1-6, the complete variable domain reads DGGITQSPKYLFRKEGQNVTLSCEQNLNHDAMYWYRQDPGQGLRLIYYSQIVNDFQKGDIAEGYSVSREKKESFPLTVTSAQKNPTAFYLCASSIPGATNSPLHFGNGTRLTVT.